Only one count was recorded for the clone carrying this TCR beta chain. This entry is derived from a study of shared clonotypes between healthy human individuals. Background on the study: Donors had three CD4 naive, three CD4 memory, two CD8 naive and one CD8 memory plate apiece.

There are 17 residues in the CDR3. The V segment lost 4 bases and the J segment 6 bases; nucleotides outside the gene matches: 13. Germline lookup yields CDR1 MNHNS and CDR2 SASEGT. All participating donors were Caucasian adults from Nashville, Tennessee. The protocol was immunoSEQ multiplex PCR, while the TCRdb copy is restricted to in-frame clones and leaves out a portion. Of some 1.5 million clones listed, roughly 97% are singletons. The receptor comes from a man aged 25-45 years in good health. This chain links TRBV6-1 with TRBJ1-5, with 9 bases identical to TRBD1. Sequenced: naive CD4+ T cells sorted from blood. The subset here: CD45RA+ positively selected. Here the CDR3 DNA reads TGTGCCAGCAGTGCGACCCTGGGACAGGGTAGGAGTCAGCCCCAGCATTTT. As protein: CASSATLGQGRSQPQHF.